This passage covers 15 T cell receptor beta chains from one sample sequenced in a study of cytomegalovirus exposure and HLA in healthy donors (dated by TCRdb to about 2017). The library relied on the immunoSEQ multiplex PCR assay. A mixture of 60 forward primers for TCR Vbeta segments and 13 reverse primers for TCR Jbeta segments was used in the multiplex PCR. This immuneACCESS table, as held by TCRdb, lists in-frame sequences with V and J called but not all clones. Of the missing ones, under half trace to an unresolved V gene in checked studies; the others have no known cause. This sample holds tens of thousands of clones; 50% to 80% were observed only once. The ten largest clones add up to 3% to 5% of the sample. What was sequenced was PBMCs. These TCRs come from a man aged 25-45 years in good health and CMV-seronegative.

The chain carries TRBV5-4 and TRBJ1-6; D is unresolved. CDR3 length: 15 residues. Looked up from germline, CDR1 is SGHNT and CDR2 is YYREEE (reference sequence). V lost 4 bases and J 11 bases, leaving 19 bases between the germline ends. In nucleotides, the CDR3 is TGTGCCAGCAGCGTGGGTACGGGGAATAGGACACCCCTCCACTTT. It encodes CASSVGTGNRTPLHF.

The genes are TRBV7-3 and TRBJ2-2; 7 bases line up with TRBD2. Germline CDR1 is SGHTA and CDR2 is FQGTGA. Germline trimming cut 2 bases from V and 0 bases from J; bases unmatched to any gene: 0. CDR3 length: 15 amino acids. In nucleotides, the CDR3 is TGTGCCAGCAGCTTAGGACTAGCGAACACCGGGGAGCTGTTTTTT. Protein sequence: CASSLGLANTGELFF.

The chain has TRBV28 and TRBJ1-2; D perhaps matches TRBD1 (5 bases). Germline loops: CDR1 MDHEN, CDR2 SYDVKM. Trimming pared 2 bases from V and 8 bases from J, leaving 12 bases between. The CDR3 has 13 amino acids. Written as DNA, the CDR3 is TGTGCCAGCAGTTTAAGGGGTCTTTGGGGCTACACCTTC. Translating it yields CASSLRGLWGYTF.

The chain links TRBV5-1 to TRBJ1-4; perhaps TRBD1 as D (5 bases). This CDR3 comprises 13 residues. CDR1 is SGHRS and CDR2 is YFSETQ in the germline V gene. The V and J ends lost 1 base and 8 bases respectively, with 9 bases between them. The chain's CDR3 is CASSLSWGEKLFF. DNA of the CDR3: TGCGCCAGCAGCTTGAGCTGGGGCGAAAAACTGTTTTTT.

This chain uses TRBV18 with TRBJ2-7; maybe TRBD2 (6 bases). Germline CDR1 reads KGHSH; CDR2 reads LQKENI. Trimming removed 2 bases at V and 0 bases at J, with 17 bases between. This CDR3 has 17 residues. CDR3 bases: TGTGCCAGCTCACCAGGGCTAGCGACTTTAAGCTCCTACGAGCAGTACTTC. Translating gives CASSPGLATLSSYEQYF.

The V gene is TRBV19, the J gene TRBJ1-1; 9 nucleotides line up with TRBD1. From germline, CDR1 is LNHDA and CDR2 SQIVND (reference sequence). V gave up 6 bases and J gave up 1 base; unmatched junction bases: 9. The CDR3 loop spans 16 amino acids. In DNA form, the CDR3 reads TGTGCCAGTAGCGCCGGGACAGGGTTTGGGAACACTGAAGCTTTCTTT. Translation: CASSAGTGFGNTEAFF. Complete variable domain (other parts from reference TRBV19 and TRBJ1-1): DGGITQSPKYLFRKEGQNVTLSCEQNLNHDAMYWYRQDPGQGLRLIYYSQIVNDFQKGDIAEGYSVSREKKESFPLTVTSAQKNPTAFYLCASSAGTGFGNTEAFFGQGTRLTVV.

This sequence joins TRBV6-1 and TRBJ2-2, with a possible D match to TRBD1 (6 bases). Germline assignment: CDR1 MNHNS and CDR2 SASEGT. The length of the CDR3 is 12 residues. The V end was cut by 7 bases, the J end by 8 bases, with 11 bases between. CDR3 sequence: CASTGVAGELFF. CDR3 coding DNA: TGTGCCAGCACAGGGGTAGCGGGGGAGCTGTTTTTT.

V usage is TRBV7-9 and J usage is TRBJ1-3; no reliable D call. Deletions cut 3 bases from V and 0 bases from J, with 9 bases between. Germline V lookup: CDR1 SEHNR, CDR2 FQNEAQ (reference sequence). The length of the CDR3 is 15 residues. Here the CDR3 reads CASSFSESSGNTIYF. DNA of the CDR3: TGTGCCAGCAGCTTCAGCGAGAGCTCTGGAAACACCATATATTTT.

This clone appeared once. At one end the junction does not follow the germline gene, possibly because of a read error. V is TRBV18 and J is TRBJ2-3; TRBD2 might be the D (5 bases). The CDR3 is 14 amino acids. In germline, CDR1 is KGHSH, CDR2 LQKENI. CDR3 coding DNA: TGTGCCAGCTCACCACCCTCTAGCACGGATACGCAGTATTTT. Translation gives CASSPPSSTDTQYF.

CDR3 region: CAINLAGTDTQYF. The CDR3 coding sequence is TGTGCCATCAACCTAGCGGGCACAGATACGCAGTATTTT. This chain connects TRBV10-3 to TRBJ2-3; 7 nucleotides line up with TRBD2. This CDR3 is built from 13 residues. With 7 bases clipped from V and 1 base from J, the junction kept 2 bases outside the gene matches. Germline loops: CDR1 ENHRY, CDR2 SYGVKD.

This clone has only a few counts. The chain employs TRBV4-1 and TRBJ1-1, with TRBD1 as a possible D gene (6 bases). The length of the CDR3 is 13 residues. Germline V gives CDR1 MGHRA, CDR2 YSYEKL. V was trimmed by 5 bases and J by 5 bases, leaving 12 bases between them. Here the CDR3 reads CASSYRVGTEAFF. CDR3 bases: TGCGCCAGCAGCTACAGGGTTGGGACTGAAGCTTTCTTT.

The chain is built from TRBV6-1 and TRBJ2-1; 11 nucleotides agree with TRBD2. CDR3 length: 15 amino acids. With V trimmed by 2 bases and J by 10 bases, 7 bases remained unmatched. Germline V gene data show CDR1 as MNHNS and CDR2 as SASEGT. The CDR3 DNA reads TGTGCCAGCAGTGAAATGCTAGCGGGAGGTTACGAGCAGTTCTTC. It yields the protein CASSEMLAGGYEQFF.

This clone has a single count. The V call is TRBV9, the J call TRBJ2-7, with a possible D match to TRBD2 (7 bases). With 3 bases removed from V and 3 bases from J, the gap between germline ends came to 13 bases. The CDR3 runs to 14 residues. Germline V gives CDR1 SGDLS, CDR2 YYNGEE. The CDR3 loop is CASSAGGRVYEQYF. DNA of the CDR3: TGTGCCAGCAGCGCGGGGGGCAGGGTCTACGAGCAGTACTTC.

There are a few counts of this clone. The chain employs TRBV28 and TRBJ1-5; D is uncertain. Germline CDR1 is MDHEN and CDR2 is SYDVKM. The V end lost 8 bases, the J end lost 5 bases, and 7 bases lay between the germline ends. The CDR3 is 11 amino acids. The CDR3 sequence is CASSSDQPQHF. The DNA for the CDR3 is TGTGCCAGCTCCTCGGATCAGCCCCAGCATTTT.

The chain couples TRBV2 to TRBJ2-1; the match to TRBD2 covers 7 bases. The CDR3 runs 14 residues. In germline, CDR1 is SNHLY, CDR2 FYNNEI. The J segment lost 2 bases and the V segment lost 3 bases, leaving 1 base of the junction unmatched. The DNA of the CDR3 is TGTGCCAGCAGTGACGGACTAGCCTACAATGAGCAGTTCTTC. It yields the protein CASSDGLAYNEQFF. Based on the CDR3 plus reference TRBV2 and TRBJ2-1, the full variable domain is EPEVTQTPSHQVTQMGQEVILRCVPISNHLYFYWYRQILGQKVEFLVSFYNNEISEKSEIFDDQFSVERPDGSNFTLKIRSTKLEDSAMYFCASSDGLAYNEQFFGPGTRLTVL.